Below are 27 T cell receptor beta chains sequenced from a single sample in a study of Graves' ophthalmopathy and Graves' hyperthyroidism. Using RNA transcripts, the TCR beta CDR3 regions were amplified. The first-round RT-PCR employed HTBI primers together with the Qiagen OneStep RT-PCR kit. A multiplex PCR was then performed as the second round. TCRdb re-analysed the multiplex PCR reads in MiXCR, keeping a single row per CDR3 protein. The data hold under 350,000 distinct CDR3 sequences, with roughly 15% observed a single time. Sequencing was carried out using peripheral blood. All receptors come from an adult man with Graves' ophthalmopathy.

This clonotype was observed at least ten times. The CDR3 reads CASSEGASGGFRWQFF. The CDR3, as DNA: TGTGCCAGCAGTGAAGGTGCTAGCGGGGGGTTTCGATGGCAGTTCTTC. The genes are TRBV6-1 and TRBJ2-1, with 11 bases that match TRBD2. Germline lookup yields CDR1 MNHNS and CDR2 SASEGT. This CDR3 is built from 16 residues. V shed 1 base and J 12 bases; nucleotides not matched to a gene: 11.

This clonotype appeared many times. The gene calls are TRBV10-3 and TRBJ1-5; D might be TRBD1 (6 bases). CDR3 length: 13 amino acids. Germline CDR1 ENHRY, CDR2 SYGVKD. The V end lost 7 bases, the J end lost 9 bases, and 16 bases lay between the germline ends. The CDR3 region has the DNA TGTGCCATCAACCCCGACAGGACCGCGCCCCAGCATTTT. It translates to CAINPDRTAPQHF.

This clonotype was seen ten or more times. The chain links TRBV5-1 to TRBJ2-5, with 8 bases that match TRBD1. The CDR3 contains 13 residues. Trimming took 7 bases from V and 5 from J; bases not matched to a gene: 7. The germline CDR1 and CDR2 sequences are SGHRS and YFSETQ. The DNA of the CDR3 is TGCGCCAGCGGCGGTAACAGGGGGGAGACCCAGTACTTC. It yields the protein CASGGNRGETQYF.

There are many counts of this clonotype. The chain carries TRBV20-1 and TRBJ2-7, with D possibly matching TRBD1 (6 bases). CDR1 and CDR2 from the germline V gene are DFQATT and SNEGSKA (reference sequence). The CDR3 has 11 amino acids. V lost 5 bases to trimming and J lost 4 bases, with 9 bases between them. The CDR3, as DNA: TGCAGTGCTCTTCAGGGGTACGAGCAGTACTTC. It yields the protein CSALQGYEQYF.

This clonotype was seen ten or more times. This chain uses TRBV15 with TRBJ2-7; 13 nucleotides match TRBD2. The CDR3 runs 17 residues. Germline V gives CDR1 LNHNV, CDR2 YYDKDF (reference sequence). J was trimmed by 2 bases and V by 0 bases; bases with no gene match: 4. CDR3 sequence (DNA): TGTGCCACCAGCAGAGACCCTGGACTAGCGGGAGCCTACGAGCAGTACTTC. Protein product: CATSRDPGLAGAYEQYF.

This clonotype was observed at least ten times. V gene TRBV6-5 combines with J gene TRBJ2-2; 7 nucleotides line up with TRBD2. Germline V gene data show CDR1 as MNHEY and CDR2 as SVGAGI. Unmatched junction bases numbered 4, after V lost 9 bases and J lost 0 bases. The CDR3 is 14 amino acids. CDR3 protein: CARGGVANTGELFF. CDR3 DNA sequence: TGTGCCAGGGGGGGGGTGGCGAACACCGGGGAGCTGTTTTTT.

CDR3 in amino acids: CASRPRQSVNQPQHF. In nucleotides, the CDR3 is TGTGCCAGCAGACCAAGACAGTCCGTCAATCAGCCCCAGCATTTT. The rearrangement uses TRBV6-1 and TRBJ1-5; D is perhaps TRBD1 (5 bases). From germline, CDR1 is MNHNS and CDR2 SASEGT. CDR3 length: 15 amino acids. Trimming pared 6 bases from V and 3 bases from J, leaving 15 bases between.

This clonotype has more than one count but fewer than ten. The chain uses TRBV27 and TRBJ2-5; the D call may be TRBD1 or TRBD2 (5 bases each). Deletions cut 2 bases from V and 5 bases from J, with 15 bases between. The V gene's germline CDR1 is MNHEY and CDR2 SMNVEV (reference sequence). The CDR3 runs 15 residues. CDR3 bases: TGTGCCAGCAGTTTAAATTGGGGGAGAGTTGAGACCCAGTACTTC. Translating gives CASSLNWGRVETQYF.

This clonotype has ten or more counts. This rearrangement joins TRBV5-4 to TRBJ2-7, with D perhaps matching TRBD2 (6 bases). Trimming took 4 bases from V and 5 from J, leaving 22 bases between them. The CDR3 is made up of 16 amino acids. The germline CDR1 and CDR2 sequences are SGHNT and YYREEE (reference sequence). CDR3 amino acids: CASSRPRGFGGHEQYF. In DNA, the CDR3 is TGTGCCAGCAGCCGGCCGCGGGGTTTCGGGGGACACGAGCAGTACTTC.

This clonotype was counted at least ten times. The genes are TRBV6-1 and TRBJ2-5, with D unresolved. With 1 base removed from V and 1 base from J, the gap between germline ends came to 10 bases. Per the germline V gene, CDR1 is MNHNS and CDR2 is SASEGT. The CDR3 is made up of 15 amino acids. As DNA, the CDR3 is TGTGCCAGCAGTGAAGGCAGGCGCGTCCAAGAGACCCAGTACTTC. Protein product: CASSEGRRVQETQYF.

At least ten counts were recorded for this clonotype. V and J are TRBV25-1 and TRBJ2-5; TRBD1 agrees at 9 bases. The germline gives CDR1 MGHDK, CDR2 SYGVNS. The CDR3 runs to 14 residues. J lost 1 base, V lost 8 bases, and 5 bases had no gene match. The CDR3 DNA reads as TGTGCCAGCCAACACAGGGGGCCCCAAGAGACCCAGTACTTC. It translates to CASQHRGPQETQYF.

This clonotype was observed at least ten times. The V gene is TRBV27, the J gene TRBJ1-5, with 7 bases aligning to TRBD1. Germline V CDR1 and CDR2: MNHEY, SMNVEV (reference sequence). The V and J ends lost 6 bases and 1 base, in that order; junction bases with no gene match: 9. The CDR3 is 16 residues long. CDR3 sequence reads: CASRKQGRGSNQPQHF. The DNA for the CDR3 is TGTGCCAGCAGAAAACAGGGGAGGGGAAGCAATCAGCCCCAGCATTTT.

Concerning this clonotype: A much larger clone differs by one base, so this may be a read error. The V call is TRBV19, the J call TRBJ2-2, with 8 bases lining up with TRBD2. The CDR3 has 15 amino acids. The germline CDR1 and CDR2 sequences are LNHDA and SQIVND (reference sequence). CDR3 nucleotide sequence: TGTGCCAGTGGTATTAGCGGGGCCTACACCGGGGAGCTGTTTTTT. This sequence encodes CASGISGAYTGELFF.

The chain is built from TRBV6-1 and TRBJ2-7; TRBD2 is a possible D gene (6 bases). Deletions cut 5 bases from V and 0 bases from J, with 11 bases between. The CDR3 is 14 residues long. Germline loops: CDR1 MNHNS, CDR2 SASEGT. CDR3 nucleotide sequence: TGTGCCAGCAGTCGGGACTTGATCTCCTACGAGCAGTACTTC. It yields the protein CASSRDLISYEQYF.

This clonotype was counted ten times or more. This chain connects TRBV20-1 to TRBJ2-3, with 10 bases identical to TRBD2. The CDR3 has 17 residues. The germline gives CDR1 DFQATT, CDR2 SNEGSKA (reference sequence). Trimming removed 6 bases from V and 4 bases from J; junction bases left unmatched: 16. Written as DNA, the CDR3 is TGCAGTGCGCAGGGCGGTGGGAGCGGGAGGGGAGCAGATACGCAGTATTTT. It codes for CSAQGGGSGRGADTQYF.

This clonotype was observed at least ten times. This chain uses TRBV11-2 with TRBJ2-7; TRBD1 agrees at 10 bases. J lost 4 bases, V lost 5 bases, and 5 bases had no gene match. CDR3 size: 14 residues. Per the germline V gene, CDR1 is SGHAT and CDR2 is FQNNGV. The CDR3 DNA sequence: TGTGCCAGCAGCACCGGGACAGGGGCTTACGAGCAGTACTTC. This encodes CASSTGTGAYEQYF.

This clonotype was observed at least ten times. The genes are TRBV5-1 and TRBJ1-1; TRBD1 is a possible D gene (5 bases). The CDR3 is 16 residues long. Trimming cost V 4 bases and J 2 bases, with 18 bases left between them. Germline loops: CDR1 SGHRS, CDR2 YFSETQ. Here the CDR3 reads CASSHYLGEVNTEAFF. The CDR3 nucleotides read TGCGCCAGCAGCCATTACTTGGGGGAAGTCAACACTGAAGCTTTCTTT.

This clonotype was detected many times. As DNA, the CDR3 is TGCAGTGCTAGGGATCTAGCGGGGGACACCGGGGAGCTGTTTTTT. It is translated as CSARDLAGDTGELFF. The rearrangement uses TRBV20-1 and TRBJ2-2, with 10 positions matching TRBD2. The CDR3 extends over 15 amino acids. Germline V gives CDR1 DFQATT, CDR2 SNEGSKA (reference sequence). J gave up 3 bases and V 3 bases, and 4 bases lay outside the gene matches.

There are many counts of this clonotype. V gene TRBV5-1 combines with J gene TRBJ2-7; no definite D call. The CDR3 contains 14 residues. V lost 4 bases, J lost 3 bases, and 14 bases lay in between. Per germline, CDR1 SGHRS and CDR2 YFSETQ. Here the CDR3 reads CASSTPGRIYEQYF. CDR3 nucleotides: TGCGCCAGCAGCACCCCAGGACGGATCTACGAGCAGTACTTC. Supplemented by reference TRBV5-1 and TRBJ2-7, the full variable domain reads KAGVTQTPRYLIKTRGQQVTLSCSPISGHRSVSWYQQTPGQGLQFLFEYFSETQRNKGNFPGRFSGRQFSNSRSEMNVSTLELGDSALYLCASSTPGRIYEQYFGPGTRLTVT.

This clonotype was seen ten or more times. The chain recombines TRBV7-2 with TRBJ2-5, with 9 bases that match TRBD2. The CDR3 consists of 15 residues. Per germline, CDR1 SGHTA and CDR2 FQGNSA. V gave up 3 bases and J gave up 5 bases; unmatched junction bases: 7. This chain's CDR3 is CASSFGGGAQETQYF. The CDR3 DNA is TGTGCCAGCAGCTTTGGCGGGGGGGCGCAGGAGACCCAGTACTTC.

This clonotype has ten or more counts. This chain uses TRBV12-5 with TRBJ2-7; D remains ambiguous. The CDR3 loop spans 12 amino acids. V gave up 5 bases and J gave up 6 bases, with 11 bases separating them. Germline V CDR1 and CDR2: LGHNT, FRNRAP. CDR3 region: CASGLPPSEQYF. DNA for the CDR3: TGTGCTAGTGGTCTCCCCCCAAGCGAGCAGTACTTC.

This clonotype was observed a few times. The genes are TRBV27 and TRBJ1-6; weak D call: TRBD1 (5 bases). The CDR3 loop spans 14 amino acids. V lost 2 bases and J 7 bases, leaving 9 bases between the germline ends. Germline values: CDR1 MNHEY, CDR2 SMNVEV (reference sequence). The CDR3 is CASSLVGENSPLHF. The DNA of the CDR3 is TGTGCCAGCAGTTTAGTGGGGGAAAATTCACCCCTCCACTTT.

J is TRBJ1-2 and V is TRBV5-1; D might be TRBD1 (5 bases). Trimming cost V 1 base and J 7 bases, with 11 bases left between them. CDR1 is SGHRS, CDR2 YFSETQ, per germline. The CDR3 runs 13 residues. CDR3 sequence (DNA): TGCGCCAGCAGCTTGACAGGAGCCCTTGGCTACACCTTC. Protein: CASSLTGALGYTF.

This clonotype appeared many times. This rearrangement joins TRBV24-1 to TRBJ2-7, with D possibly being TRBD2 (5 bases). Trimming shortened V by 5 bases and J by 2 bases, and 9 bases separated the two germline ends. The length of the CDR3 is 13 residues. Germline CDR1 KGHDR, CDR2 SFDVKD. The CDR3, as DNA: TGTGCCACCAGTGCGGGGAATACCTACGAGCAGTACTTC. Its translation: CATSAGNTYEQYF.

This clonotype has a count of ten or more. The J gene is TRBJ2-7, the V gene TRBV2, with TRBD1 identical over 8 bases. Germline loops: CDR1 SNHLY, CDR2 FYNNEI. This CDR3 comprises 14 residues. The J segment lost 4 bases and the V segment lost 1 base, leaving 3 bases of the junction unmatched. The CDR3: CASSEGGQGYEQYF. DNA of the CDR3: TGTGCCAGCAGTGAAGGTGGACAGGGATACGAGCAGTACTTC. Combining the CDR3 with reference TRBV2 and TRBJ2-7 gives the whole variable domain EPEVTQTPSHQVTQMGQEVILRCVPISNHLYFYWYRQILGQKVEFLVSFYNNEISEKSEIFDDQFSVERPDGSNFTLKIRSTKLEDSAMYFCASSEGGQGYEQYFGPGTRLTVT.

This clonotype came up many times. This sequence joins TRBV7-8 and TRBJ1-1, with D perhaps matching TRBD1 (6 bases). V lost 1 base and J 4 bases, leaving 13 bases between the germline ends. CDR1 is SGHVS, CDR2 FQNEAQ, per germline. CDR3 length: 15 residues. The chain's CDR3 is CASSLVSRGSTEAFF. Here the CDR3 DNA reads TGTGCCAGCAGCTTAGTATCCAGGGGAAGCACTGAAGCTTTCTTT.

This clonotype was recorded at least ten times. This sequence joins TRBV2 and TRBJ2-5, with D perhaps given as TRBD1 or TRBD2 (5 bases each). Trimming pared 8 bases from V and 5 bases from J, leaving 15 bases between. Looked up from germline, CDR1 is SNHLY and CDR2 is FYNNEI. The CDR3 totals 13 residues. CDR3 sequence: CASETGTGETQYF. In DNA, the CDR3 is TGTGCCAGCGAGACGGGGACCGGGGAGACCCAGTACTTC.